These T cell receptor beta chains were read from a single sample in a study of response to subunit inactivated influenza vaccine. A single record per CDR3 protein comes from TCRdb applying MiXCR to the RT-PCR reads. This table has about 570,000 distinct CDR3 sequences, 11% appearing once. A further study also used this sample, focusing on T cells expressing NK-cell markers.

Source: PBMCs from blood, taken on the day of vaccination. These receptors originate from a man aged 45-65 years who received an inactivated influenza vaccine. The CDR3 runs from the conserved cysteine through the conserved F or W. Fields, in order: clone size, J gene, D gene, V gene, CDR3 DNA, CDR3 protein. D genes are given only for firm matches. Not every row has a clone size; where given, it reads once, few, many or a size class.

clone size: many; J gene: TRBJ2-5; D gene: -; V gene: TRBV29-1; CDR3 DNA: TGCAGCGTTGCAGGCGCTCAAGAGACCCAGTACTTC; CDR3 protein: CSVAGAQETQYF
clone size: -; J gene: TRBJ2-5; D gene: -; V gene: TRBV5-1; CDR3 DNA: TGCGCCAGCAGCTTGGGATATGGAGTGGGAAGGGCAGAGACCCAGTACTTC; CDR3 protein: CASSLGYGVGRAETQYF
clone size: many; J gene: TRBJ2-5; D gene: -; V gene: TRBV5-5; CDR3 DNA: TGTGCCAGCAGCCGGGACCGACTAACCCAGTACTTC; CDR3 protein: CASSRDRLTQYF
clone size: -; J gene: TRBJ2-7; D gene: -; V gene: TRBV5-1; CDR3 DNA: TGCGCCAGCACCGACGTCTTCTACGAGCAGTACTTC; CDR3 protein: CASTDVFYEQYF
clone size: -; J gene: TRBJ1-2; D gene: TRBD1; V gene: TRBV5-1; CDR3 DNA: TGCGCCAGCAGGCGTGCGTACCGGGACAGCAACTATGGCTACACCTTC; CDR3 protein: CASRRAYRDSNYGYTF
clone size: -; J gene: TRBJ1-6; D gene: -; V gene: TRBV9; CDR3 DNA: TGTGCCAGCAGCGTAGCAGCGAAAGCAAATTCACCCCTCCACTTT; CDR3 protein: CASSVAAKANSPLHF
clone size: few; J gene: TRBJ2-1; D gene: TRBD2; V gene: TRBV7-9; CDR3 DNA: TGTGCCAGCAGCTTAGCGTCCATAGCGGGGGGTGAGCAGTTCTTC; CDR3 protein: CASSLASIAGGEQFF
clone size: -; J gene: TRBJ2-5; D gene: -; V gene: TRBV5-1; CDR3 DNA: TGCGCCAGCAGCGGTAACCGGGAGACCCAGTACTTC; CDR3 protein: CASSGNRETQYF
clone size: few; J gene: TRBJ2-4; D gene: -; V gene: TRBV10-3; CDR3 DNA: TGTGCCATCAGTGAGTCAAGGACAGAAAACATTCAGTACTTC; CDR3 protein: CAISESRTENIQYF
clone size: few; J gene: TRBJ1-6; D gene: -; V gene: TRBV7-9; CDR3 DNA: TGTGCCAGCAGCTTAACCGATTCACCCCTCCACTTT; CDR3 protein: CASSLTDSPLHF
clone size: -; J gene: TRBJ2-3; D gene: TRBD2; V gene: TRBV7-9; CDR3 DNA: TGTGCCAGCAGCTCCCCGACTAGCGGGAGGGCCGGAGATGCGCAGTATTTT; CDR3 protein: CASSSPTSGRAGDAQYF
clone size: -; J gene: TRBJ2-2; D gene: TRBD2; V gene: TRBV6-5; CDR3 DNA: TGTGCCAGCAGTAACCAAGCGGGGGGGCTTACCGGGGAGCTGTTTTTT; CDR3 protein: CASSNQAGGLTGELFF
clone size: few; J gene: TRBJ1-1; D gene: TRBD1; V gene: TRBV28; CDR3 DNA: TGTGCCAGCAGCCCCCGTGACAGGGCTAACACTGAAGCTTTCTTT; CDR3 protein: CASSPRDRANTEAFF
clone size: few; J gene: TRBJ2-5; D gene: -; V gene: TRBV7-3; CDR3 DNA: TGTGCCAGCAGCAAAGCGGGCATACAAGAGACCCAGTACTTC; CDR3 protein: CASSKAGIQETQYF
clone size: -; J gene: TRBJ2-3; D gene: TRBD1; V gene: TRBV20-1; CDR3 DNA: TGCAGTGCTAGAGCCCATTTAGGAGAGGGGGCAGTTAAAGATACGCAGTATTTT; CDR3 protein: CSARAHLGEGAVKDTQYF
clone size: few; J gene: TRBJ2-3; D gene: -; V gene: TRBV5-1; CDR3 DNA: TGCGCCAGCAGCTTGAACACCCGCGGGTTTAGCACAGATACGCAGTATTTT; CDR3 protein: CASSLNTRGFSTDTQYF
clone size: few; J gene: TRBJ2-5; D gene: -; V gene: TRBV9; CDR3 DNA: TGTGCCAGCAGCGTAGTTGAAGGTCCCCAGTACTTC; CDR3 protein: CASSVVEGPQYF
clone size: -; J gene: TRBJ2-2; D gene: TRBD1; V gene: TRBV4-3; CDR3 DNA: TGCGCCAGCAGCGAAGCCCCAGGGGGCACCGGGGAGCTGTTTTTT; CDR3 protein: CASSEAPGGTGELFF
clone size: few; J gene: TRBJ2-7; D gene: TRBD2; V gene: TRBV6-5; CDR3 DNA: TGTGCCAGCAGTTACTTAGCGGGAGAGGGCGAGCAGTACTTC; CDR3 protein: CASSYLAGEGEQYF
clone size: -; J gene: TRBJ2-1; D gene: -; V gene: TRBV3-1; CDR3 DNA: TGTGCCAGCAGCCAAGCGGGCCACTCCTACAATGAGCAGTTCTTC; CDR3 protein: CASSQAGHSYNEQFF
clone size: many; J gene: TRBJ1-2; D gene: TRBD1; V gene: TRBV12-3/TRBV12-4; CDR3 DNA: TGTGCCAGCAGGGGGGACAGGTCATATGGCTACACCTTC; CDR3 protein: CASRGDRSYGYTF
clone size: few; J gene: TRBJ2-7; D gene: TRBD2; V gene: TRBV6-1; CDR3 DNA: TGTGCCAGCAGTGAAAAACCACCTGGGAGCGGGAGCCACGAGCAGTACTTC; CDR3 protein: CASSEKPPGSGSHEQYF
clone size: few; J gene: TRBJ1-5; D gene: -; V gene: TRBV5-1; CDR3 DNA: TGCGCCAGCAGCTTGGGCGGGACACAGAATCAGCCCCAGCATTTT; CDR3 protein: CASSLGGTQNQPQHF
clone size: -; J gene: TRBJ2-1; D gene: TRBD2; V gene: TRBV30; CDR3 DNA: TGTGCCTCGAAGCGGGGGGGCCGTAATGAGCAGTTCTTC; CDR3 protein: CASKRGGRNEQFF
clone size: many; J gene: TRBJ2-7; D gene: TRBD2; V gene: TRBV2; CDR3 DNA: TGTGCCAGCAGTATCACTAGCGGGTACTCCTACGAGCAGTACTTC; CDR3 protein: CASSITSGYSYEQYF
clone size: few; J gene: TRBJ1-5; D gene: -; V gene: TRBV27; CDR3 DNA: TGTGCCAGCAGTAACCGGGACATCAATGTCTGGCAGCCCCAGCATTTT; CDR3 protein: CASSNRDINVWQPQHF
clone size: -; J gene: TRBJ1-2; D gene: -; V gene: TRBV29-1; CDR3 DNA: TGCAGCGTTGAAGACCCCACACGGAACTATGGCTACACCTTC; CDR3 protein: CSVEDPTRNYGYTF
clone size: -; J gene: TRBJ2-4; D gene: TRBD1; V gene: TRBV12-3/TRBV12-4; CDR3 DNA: TGTGCCAGCAGTTTAGGGGACAGAAACATTCAGTACTTC; CDR3 protein: CASSLGDRNIQYF